Listed here is a single T cell receptor beta chain. Per the authors' pipeline: Estimated nucleated cell counts came from reference gene primer amplification. Method: immunoSEQ multiplex PCR; TCRdb's copy keeps in-frame clones and lacks some. For V, J and clone size, that table is used; D and trimming come from the DNA. This sample has around 260,000 clones, with roughly 85% found just once. This specimen comes from a study of blood T cell repertoires in COVID-19. Study at large: Sites across the United States, Italy and Spain contributed samples from acute and convalescent COVID-19.

Clinical histories supplied by participants themselves formed the basis of cohort assignment. Germline CDR1 and CDR2: MNHEY and SMNVEV (reference sequence). The V and J ends lost 3 bases and 2 bases respectively, with 17 bases between them. The CDR3 loop spans 16 amino acids. The chain joins TRBV27 to TRBJ2-7; D is perhaps TRBD1 (5 bases). The specimen was PBMCs or T cells enriched from blood (not recorded which). The clonotype was recovered from a woman under 40 who had recovered from COVID-19. This chain's CDR3 is CASSLRERGRPYEQYF. The CDR3 DNA sequence: TGTGCCAGCAGTTTGAGAGAAAGGGGTCGACCCTACGAGCAGTACTTC.